This T cell receptor (beta chain) was recovered during a study of blood T cell repertoires in COVID-19. Background on the study: All recovered Cohort 3 donors got two negative PCRs, got clearance, or saw symptom resolution.

Enrollees, 18 to 89 years old, lived in roughly 24 US areas. Assay: immunoSEQ multiplex PCR; the TCRdb copy retains only in-frame clones and omits some. The sample records about 170,000 clones, 65% to 80% being singletons. Sequencing input: PBMCs or T cells enriched from blood (not recorded which). This TCR was recovered from a woman between 70 and 85 years old in a cohort exposed to, infected with or recovered from COVID-19 (not recorded which).

For the CDR3, the DNA is TGTGCCATCAGTGAGTCGAGGTCCGGCGGTAGTTATGAAAAACTGTTTTTT. Its protein is CAISESRSGGSYEKLFF. This rearrangement joins TRBV10-3 to TRBJ1-4; D unresolved. V shed 0 bases and J shed 6 bases, with 17 bases lying between them. The germline V gene has CDR1 ENHRY and CDR2 SYGVKD. The CDR3 runs to 17 residues.